This T cell receptor beta chain stems from a study of T cell repertoires in cytomegalovirus infection. At least ten counts were recorded for this clonotype. The CDR3 is 14 amino acids. The trim removed 5 bases at V and 4 bases at J, leaving 2 bases unmatched. The germline CDR1 and CDR2 sequences are SGHAT and FQNNGV. TCRdb called the reads again in MiXCR, with one record for every CDR3 protein. The table has around 130,000 distinct CDR3 sequences, approximately 9.2% seen once; the top ten hold around 9.1%. The material sequenced was PBMCs. This sequence joins TRBV11-2 and TRBJ2-7, with 13 bases that match TRBD2. The origin of this receptor is a human donor in good health (CMV status not recorded). Some clones in this sample may be carry-over from other donors' samples. CDR3 sequence: CASSPGLAGYEQYF. CDR3 in DNA: TGTGCCAGCAGCCCGGGACTAGCGGGGTACGAGCAGTACTTC.